One sample yielded the 25 T cell receptor beta chains listed below, sequenced in a study of monozygotic twins with inflammatory bowel disease. TCRdb re-called the 5' RACE reads; every CDR3 protein appears as one record, without DNA. This sample contains about 210,000 distinct CDR3 sequences. Input material: blood. The receptor source for this set is a human donor with ulcerative colitis or Crohn's disease, or a healthy co-twin of an affected twin (not recorded which).

The chain employs TRBV12-3 or TRBV12-4 and TRBJ1-5; TCRdb indicates TRBD1, and absent DNA this call remains unverified. The CDR3 has 15 amino acids. The CDR3 region is CASGLRTGSIQPQHF.

CDR3 amino acids: CASSQITGGPETQYF. The rearrangement joins TRBV7-2 to TRBJ2-5; TCRdb's D gene call, TRBD1, goes unchecked for lack of DNA. In germline, CDR1 is SGHTA, CDR2 FQGNSA. The CDR3 sequence is 15 residues long. The variable domain in full, completed from reference TRBV7-2 and TRBJ2-5, reads GAGVSQSPSNKVTEKGKDVELRCDPISGHTALYWYRQSLGQGLEFLIYFQGNSAPDKSGLPSDRFSAERTGGSVSTLTIQRTQQEDSAVYLCASSQITGGPETQYFGPGTRLLVL.

CDR3 loop: CSAVLVRTVHNEQFF. This chain joins TRBV20-1 and TRBJ2-1. This CDR3 comprises 15 residues. Germline loops: CDR1 DFQATT, CDR2 SNEGSKA (reference sequence).

This sequence joins TRBV27 and TRBJ2-2; TCRdb returns TRBD2, unconfirmable since there is no DNA. The CDR3 is 15 amino acids. The germline V gene has CDR1 MNHEY and CDR2 SMNVEV (reference sequence). CDR3 in amino acids: CASSSGGPNTGELFF.

The chain uses TRBV18 and TRBJ1-1; TCRdb proposes TRBD1, but this gene call is untestable without DNA. CDR3 length equals 16 residues. Germline V gene data show CDR1 as KGHSH and CDR2 as LQKENI. The CDR3 reads CASSGQENLVNTEAFF. Drawing the rest from reference TRBV18 and TRBJ1-1, the complete variable domain is NAGVMQNPRHLVRRRGQEARLRCSPMKGHSHVYWYRQLPEEGLKFMVYLQKENIIDESGMPKERFSAEFPKEGPSILRIQQVVRGDSAAYFCASSGQENLVNTEAFFGQGTRLTVV.

This chain connects TRBV9 to TRBJ1-1; TCRdb reports TRBD1, a call that lacks DNA to check it against. The CDR3 sequence is 18 residues long. CDR1 and CDR2 (germline): SGDLS, YYNGEE. The CDR3 sequence is CASSSHPRGGQGGTEAFF.

The genes are TRBV14 and TRBJ2-4; TCRdb proposes TRBD1, but this gene call is untestable without DNA. This CDR3 contains 15 residues. Per the germline V gene, CDR1 is SGHDN and CDR2 is FVKESK. This CDR3 reads CASSQGGQAKNIQYF.

This chain joins TRBV6-1 and TRBJ1-5. The germline V gene encodes CDR1 MNHNS and CDR2 SASEGT. This CDR3 region has 13 residues. The CDR3 reads CASRRQDYQPQHF.

The V and J genes are TRBV3-1 and TRBJ1-1; TCRdb returns TRBD1, unconfirmable since there is no DNA. Germline loops: CDR1 LGHDT, CDR2 YNNKEL (reference sequence). The CDR3 spans 15 residues. CDR3 loop: CASRDPGQGNTEAFF.

This sequence joins TRBV5-1 and TRBJ1-1; TCRdb returns TRBD1, unconfirmable since there is no DNA. Looked up from germline, CDR1 is SGHRS and CDR2 is YFSETQ. The CDR3 sequence is 13 residues long. CDR3 protein: CASNSQGGTEAFF.

V usage is TRBV7-3 and J usage is TRBJ1-1; TCRdb selects TRBD1, and the lack of DNA leaves this call unchecked. The germline V gene has CDR1 SGHTA and CDR2 FQGTGA. CDR3 length: 15 residues. The chain's CDR3 is CASSPAPGQGTEAFF.

CDR3 sequence reads: CASTLGSRGANVLTF. The rearrangement joins TRBV5-1 to TRBJ2-6; the TCRdb call, TRBD1, lacks DNA for checking. Germline V gene sequence: CDR1 SGHRS, CDR2 YFSETQ. The CDR3 has 15 residues.

The V and J genes are TRBV5-5 and TRBJ2-7; the D call from TCRdb, TRBD2, cannot be confirmed without DNA. CDR3 length equals 17 residues. Germline CDR1 is SGHKS and CDR2 is YYEKEE (reference sequence). CDR3 loop: CASSLATTSGSSYEQYF.

The V call is TRBV12-3 or TRBV12-4, the J call TRBJ1-2; TCRdb picks TRBD1, but there is no DNA to check that call. There are 13 residues in the CDR3. This CDR3 is CASSRVDRANYTF.

V is TRBV7-9 and J is TRBJ1-1; TCRdb designates TRBD1, a call that cannot be tested without DNA. Germline CDR1 is SEHNR and CDR2 is FQNEAQ (reference sequence). CDR3 length: 14 residues. The CDR3 sequence is CASSLVLPGTEAFF. The full variable domain, its missing parts supplied by reference TRBV7-9 and TRBJ1-1, is DTGVSQNPRHKITKRGQNVTFRCDPISEHNRLYWYRQTLGQGPEFLTYFQNEAQLEKSRLLSDRFSAERPKGSFSTLEIQRTEQGDSAMYLCASSLVLPGTEAFFGQGTRLTVV.

The gene calls are TRBV20-1 and TRBJ2-7; TCRdb lists TRBD2, though no DNA is available to test this call. CDR1 is DFQATT and CDR2 is SNEGSKA in the germline V gene (reference sequence). The CDR3 extends over 16 amino acids. The CDR3 reads CSARLPGRSGSSEQYF.

The gene calls are TRBV5-5 and TRBJ2-5; TCRdb proposes TRBD1, but this gene call is untestable without DNA. CDR1 and CDR2 from the germline V gene are SGHKS and YYEKEE (reference sequence). The CDR3 is 14 amino acids. The CDR3 sequence is CASSMGQGRETQYF.

The J gene is TRBJ2-3, the V gene TRBV6-6; there is no DNA to check the TCRdb D call of TRBD1. Looked up from germline, CDR1 is MNHNY and CDR2 is SVGAGI (reference sequence). CDR3 length: 14 residues. The CDR3 sequence is CASSLVPLDDTQYF.

The chain links TRBV5-1 to TRBJ1-1; there is no DNA to check the TCRdb D call of TRBD1. This CDR3 has 14 residues. CDR1 SGHRS and CDR2 YFSETQ come from the germline V gene. CDR3 sequence: CASSSGGVGTEAFF.

The J gene is TRBJ2-7, the V gene TRBV5-6; lacking DNA, the TRBD1 call made by TCRdb goes unchecked. From germline, CDR1 is SGHDT and CDR2 YYEEEE. This CDR3 contains 15 residues. CDR3 sequence: CASRSAGGSSYEQYF.

The CDR3 spells CASSQEGAGYSRANVLTF. This chain links TRBV4-3 with TRBJ2-6; TCRdb lists TRBD2, though no DNA is available to test this call. Per the germline V gene, CDR1 is LGHNA and CDR2 is YSLEER. The CDR3 consists of 18 residues.

The CDR3 region is CASSLARQNSPLHF. The rearrangement uses TRBV7-9 and TRBJ1-6. Per the germline V gene, CDR1 is SEHNR and CDR2 is FQNEAQ (reference sequence). This CDR3 contains 14 residues.

This CDR3 is CASSRLAGITDTQYF. The chain joins TRBV19 to TRBJ2-3; no DNA is available, so the TRBD2 call from TCRdb remains unchecked. There are 15 residues in the CDR3. The V gene's germline CDR1 is LNHDA and CDR2 SQIVND (reference sequence).

The chain carries TRBV20-1 and TRBJ2-3; TCRdb proposes TRBD2, but this gene call is untestable without DNA. Germline lookup yields CDR1 DFQATT and CDR2 SNEGSKA (reference sequence). The CDR3 length is 19 residues. CDR3 region: CSARSSGATSGGPSDTQYF.

The chain couples TRBV7-8 to TRBJ2-1; TCRdb's D gene call, TRBD2, goes unchecked for lack of DNA. CDR1 and CDR2 (germline): SGHVS, FQNEAQ. The CDR3 sequence is 15 residues long. The CDR3 reads CASSLFLAVLYEQFF.